This entry lists 3 T cell receptor beta chains sequenced from one sample in a study of T cell repertoires in cytomegalovirus infection. TCRdb re-called the reads with MiXCR, one entry per CDR3 protein. This sample has some 100,000 distinct CDR3 sequences, with around a quarter found just once. Specimen: CD8+ T cells from PBMCs. The receptors originated from a human donor in good health (CMV status not recorded). Some clones in this sample may be carry-over from other donors' samples.

This clonotype has a handful of counts. This chain uses TRBV12-3 or TRBV12-4 with TRBJ1-2, with 8 bases fitting TRBD1. The CDR3 extends over 15 amino acids. J gave up 3 bases and V 5 bases, and 8 bases lay outside the gene matches. DNA for the CDR3: TGTGCCAGCAGTCCGACGGACAGGGCTTACTATGGCTACACCTTC. Protein: CASSPTDRAYYGYTF.

The CDR3 here is CASRGGPQAFF. CDR3 DNA: TGTGCCAGCAGGGGGGGACCGCAAGCTTTCTTT. V is TRBV2 and J is TRBJ1-1; D is perhaps TRBD1 (5 bases). Germline loops: CDR1 SNHLY, CDR2 FYNNEI. This CDR3 spans 11 amino acids. Trimming took off 6 bases at V and 9 bases at J, with 11 bases between the two ends.

This clonotype was seen a handful of times. The chain joins TRBV18 to TRBJ2-3, with D tentatively TRBD1 (5 bases). The germline CDR1 and CDR2 sequences are KGHSH and LQKENI. The CDR3 sequence is 15 residues long. Trimming shortened V by 3 bases and J by 0 bases, and 10 bases separated the two germline ends. The DNA for the CDR3 is TGTGCCAGCTCACCCGACAGTGAGAGCACAGATACGCAGTATTTT. Protein product: CASSPDSESTDTQYF.